This TCR beta chain was identified in a study of blood T cell repertoires in COVID-19. Across the whole study: The United States, Italy and Spain provided the acute and convalescent COVID-19 samples.

Residents of about two dozen US areas, aged 18 to 89 years, made up the participants. Exposed volunteers were people who met a COVID-19 case within 2 weeks before study entry. Authors' analysis steps: Reference gene primer amplification gave estimated nucleated cell counts. Measured with immunoSEQ multiplex PCR; TCRdb has only the in-frame clones, and not every one. V and J calls and clone size are as listed in that table; D and trimming were resolved from the DNA. This sample has approximately 150,000 clones, with 87% found just once. This sequence was found in a woman in her forties who had been exposed to COVID-19. The sequencing input was PBMCs or T cells enriched from blood (not recorded which).

The DNA for the CDR3 is TGTGCCAGCAGCTTGGGTAGGGGCTACACAGATACGCAGTATTTT. Translated, it gives CASSLGRGYTDTQYF. The chain uses TRBV5-4 and TRBJ2-3, with a tentative D call TRBD1 (5 bases). CDR3 length equals 15 residues. Germline V gene data show CDR1 as SGHNT and CDR2 as YYREEE (reference sequence). V was trimmed by 0 bases and J by 2 bases, leaving 10 bases between them.